What follows is one T cell receptor beta chain and its context. The antigen remains unidentified. A junction boundary mismatches the germline segment, possibly from a read error. This sample was included in a study of cytomegalovirus exposure and HLA in healthy donors. Study-level background: T cells numbering around 170 million yielded some 100 million unique TCR beta sequences in an earlier analysis. Study results and limitations: The likely explanation for a cluster of highly shared sequence variants was sequencing artifact. For cytomegalovirus status, the classifier reportedly gave diagnoses with high specificity and sensitivity.

The CDR3 is made up of 13 amino acids. Germline V lookup: CDR1 SGHTA, CDR2 FQGTGA. PCR was performed using 60 Vbeta and 13 Jbeta primers. This table comes from immunoSEQ multiplex PCR, and its TCRdb copy is limited to in-frame clones, with some not included. The data show about 160,000 clones, roughly two thirds seen once. The V call is TRBV7-3, the J call TRBJ2-1; D perhaps matches TRBD1 (6 bases). The clonotype originates from a woman aged 25-40 years in good health and CMV-seronegative. The source material was PBMCs. The DNA for the CDR3 is TGTGCCAGCAGCCTAACACAGGGAAGAGGAAAGTTCTTC. Its translation: CASSLTQGRGKFF.